Listed below are T cell receptor beta chains from one sample, sequenced in a study of cytomegalovirus exposure and HLA in healthy donors. Produced via immunoSEQ multiplex PCR; TCRdb's table is partial and in-frame only. The sample shows some 180,000 clones, about four fifths of them seen only once. Sequencing input: PBMCs. These receptors came from a woman aged 25 to 39 in good health and CMV-seronegative. Both conserved end residues are part of each CDR3. D genes are given only for firm matches. A row's size may be missing; if present it is once, few, many or a size class.

v_gene	j_gene	len	abundance	d_gene	CDR3nt	CDR3aa
TRBV7-9	TRBJ1-2	14	.	TRBD1	TGTGCCAGCAGCTCGGGACAGGGGAACTATGGCTACACCTTC	CASSSGQGNYGYTF
TRBV7-2	TRBJ1-2	14	once	.	TGTGCCAGCAGCAAGAGGAGACAGAACTATGGCTACACCTTC	CASSKRRQNYGYTF
TRBV10-1	TRBJ2-7	16	.	TRBD1	TGCGCCAGCAGTGAGGACCCGCAGGGGGCAGGTAGCGAGCAGTACTTC	CASSEDPQGAGSEQYF
TRBV15	TRBJ1-1	13	.	.	TGTGCCACCAGTCCACAGGGAGGGTCTGAAGCTTTCTTT	CATSPQGGSEAFF
TRBV5-5	TRBJ1-5	14	.	TRBD1	TGTGCCAGCAGCTTTACAGGGGGCGATCAGCCCCAGCATTTT	CASSFTGGDQPQHF
TRBV6-5	TRBJ2-7	13	few	.	TGTGCCAGCAGTCTAAACAACCGGGGCGAGCAGTACTTC	CASSLNNRGEQYF
TRBV19	TRBJ2-7	13	.	.	TGTGCCAGTAGCCCGGGAGCATCCTACGAGCAGTACTTC	CASSPGASYEQYF
TRBV5-1	TRBJ2-3	17	.	TRBD2	TGCGCCAGCAGCCCGGGTCCCGCGCGGGGGGGGACAGATACGCAGTATTTT	CASSPGPARGGTDTQYF
TRBV5-1	TRBJ1-2	19	.	.	TGCGCCAGCAGCCCGGGAGCTTTAACGTTGAGGACCCTTCAATATGGCTACACCTTC	CASSPGALTLRTLQYGYTF
TRBV10-2	TRBJ1-6	15	.	TRBD1	TGCGCCAGCAGTGAGTCGTGGACAGGTCGTTCACCCCTCCACTTT	CASSESWTGRSPLHF
TRBV7-9	TRBJ1-1	15	.	.	TGTGCCAGCAACCCCGACACGAGGGCGGGGACTGAAGCTTTCTTT	CASNPDTRAGTEAFF
TRBV7-2	TRBJ1-2	14	.	TRBD1	TGTGCCAGCAGCTTCTGGACAGGGGACTATGGCTACACCTTC	CASSFWTGDYGYTF
TRBV4-1	TRBJ2-7	17	.	TRBD1	TGCGCCAGCAGCCTTCTCTTGACAGGGACCCCCAGCTACGAGCAGTACTTC	CASSLLLTGTPSYEQYF
TRBV7-9	TRBJ1-5	12	.	.	TGTGCCAGCAGCTTAGGGAGGCAGCCCCAGCATTTT	CASSLGRQPQHF
TRBV7-2	TRBJ1-5	12	once	.	TGTGCCAGCAGCTTGCCGATGCGGCCCCAGCATTTT	CASSLPMRPQHF
TRBV30	TRBJ2-7	13	.	TRBD1	TGTGCCTGCCCCGGGACAGGCCCCTACGAGCAGTACTTC	CACPGTGPYEQYF
TRBV6-1	TRBJ1-2	14	.	TRBD1	TGTGCCAGCAGTCTACGGACAGGGGGCCTTGGCTACACCTTC	CASSLRTGGLGYTF
TRBV29-1	TRBJ2-7	15	.	.	TGCAGCGTTTACTTGAGCGACAGCAAAGCCTACGAGCAGTACTTC	CSVYLSDSKAYEQYF
TRBV10-2	TRBJ2-7	13	.	TRBD2	TGCGCCGGAGGCCTAGCGGGGGGCAACGAGCAGTACTTC	CAGGLAGGNEQYF
TRBV16	TRBJ1-1	14	.	TRBD1	TGTGCCAGCAGCCTGACAGGGGCGAACACTGAAGCTTTCTTT	CASSLTGANTEAFF
TRBV6-1	TRBJ2-7	13	.	.	TGTGCCAGCACCCTGGGCTCAGCCTACGAGCAGTACTTC	CASTLGSAYEQYF
TRBV7-2	TRBJ2-5	16	.	TRBD2	TGTGCCAGCAGCTTGACTAGACTAGCTGGGCAAGAGACCCAGTACTTC	CASSLTRLAGQETQYF
TRBV25-1	TRBJ2-5	16	.	TRBD2	TGTGCCAGCAGTCTTCCTGGACTAGCGGGCCAAGAGACCCAGTACTTC	CASSLPGLAGQETQYF
TRBV7-3	TRBJ2-5	13	.	.	TGTGCCAGCAGCTTAGGGACACAAGAGACCCAGTACTTC	CASSLGTQETQYF
TRBV11-2	TRBJ2-7	14	.	TRBD1	TGTGCCAGCAGCTTACGGACAGGAAACTACGAGCAGTACTTC	CASSLRTGNYEQYF
TRBV5-1	TRBJ2-7	14	few	TRBD2	TGCGCCAGCGCTCCTAGCGGGGAGGCCTACGAGCAGTACTTC	CASAPSGEAYEQYF
TRBV9	TRBJ2-3	14	once	.	TGTGCCAGCAGCGCCCCCAGCGGGTCCGATACGCAGTATTTT	CASSAPSGSDTQYF
TRBV6-6	TRBJ1-1	16	.	TRBD1	TGTGCCAGCAGCGTACGGACAGGGGGCGTGAACACTGAAGCTTTCTTT	CASSVRTGGVNTEAFF
TRBV4-2	TRBJ2-7	17	.	TRBD2	TGTGCCAGCAGCCAAGAGGGAGGGACTAGAATCCACGGGGAGCAGTACTTC	CASSQEGGTRIHGEQYF
TRBV2	TRBJ1-2	13	few	.	TGTGCCAGCAGGGAGGGACCGAACTATGGCTACACCTTC	CASREGPNYGYTF
TRBV5-5	TRBJ2-7	12	.	TRBD1	TGTGCCAGCAGCCCGGACAGGGCTCAGCAGTACTTC	CASSPDRAQQYF
TRBV6-5	TRBJ1-2	15	.	TRBD1	TGTGCCAGCAGTTACTCAGGACAGGGTAACTATGGCTACACCTTC	CASSYSGQGNYGYTF
TRBV9	TRBJ2-5	15	.	TRBD1	TGTGCCAGCAGCTTCCGACAGGGAAGGGGAGAGACCCAGTACTTC	CASSFRQGRGETQYF
TRBV5-6	TRBJ2-3	17	.	TRBD2	TGTGCCAGCAGCTTGGCACCTAGCGGGGACCCCACAGATACGCAGTATTTT	CASSLAPSGDPTDTQYF
TRBV5-1	TRBJ2-5	16	.	.	TGCGCCAGCAGCTTGGCCGACCGGGGGGCAGGAGAGACCCAGTACTTC	CASSLADRGAGETQYF
TRBV11-1	TRBJ2-1	16	few	.	TGTGCCAGCAGCTTAGGGGCGCCGCAGCTAAACAATGAGCAGTTCTTC	CASSLGAPQLNNEQFF
TRBV5-1	TRBJ2-7	17	few	TRBD1	TGCGCCAGCAGCTTGGAGTTTTGGGCAGGGGGCTCATACGAGCAGTACTTC	CASSLEFWAGGSYEQYF
TRBV11-1	TRBJ2-1	16	.	TRBD2	TGTGCCAGCAGCTTAGGGTTGCTAGCGGACACTAATGAGCAGTTCTTC	CASSLGLLADTNEQFF
TRBV5-1	TRBJ2-2	17	few	TRBD1	TGCGCCAGCAGCTTAACAAAAAACAGGGGTGGAGCCGGGGAGCTGTTTTTT	CASSLTKNRGGAGELFF
TRBV4-1	TRBJ2-4	14	.	.	TGCGCCAGCAGCCGCGTACTAGCCAAAAACATTCAGTACTTC	CASSRVLAKNIQYF
TRBV11-2	TRBJ2-7	15	few	TRBD1	TGTGCCAGCAGCCCCGGACAGGGGACTTCCTACGAGCAGTACTTC	CASSPGQGTSYEQYF
TRBV7-2	TRBJ1-1	14	once	.	TGTGCCAGCAGCCTCAGGTGGCGGAACACTGAAGCTTTCTTT	CASSLRWRNTEAFF
TRBV5-6	TRBJ2-1	13	.	TRBD1	TGTGCCAGCAGCTTGGACAGGGGCAATGAGCAGTTCTTC	CASSLDRGNEQFF
TRBV11-2	TRBJ2-3	14	.	.	TGTGCCAGCACCAAGACTATAAGCACAGATACGCAGTATTTT	CASTKTISTDTQYF
TRBV15	TRBJ1-5	16	.	.	TGTGCCACCAGCAGAGATGGGGGGGGGCAGAATCAGCCCCAGCATTTT	CATSRDGGGQNQPQHF
TRBV5-6	TRBJ1-2	12	once	.	TGTGCCAGCAGCTTGGACGACTATGGCCACACCTTC	CASSLDDYGHTF
TRBV2	TRBJ2-7	13	.	.	TGTGCCAGCATGCCGGGTGGGTTGGGCGAGCAGTACTTC	CASMPGGLGEQYF
TRBV18	TRBJ1-2	15	.	TRBD1	TGTGCCAGCTCTTCTGGGAGACAGGGGAACTATGGCTACACCTTC	CASSSGRQGNYGYTF
TRBV2	TRBJ1-2	10	.	.	TGTGCCAGTGGGACTAGGGGCTACACCTTC	CASGTRGYTF
TRBV2	TRBJ1-5	14	.	.	TGTGCCAGCAAGGGAGGGACCACCAATCAGCCCCAGCATTTT	CASKGGTTNQPQHF
TRBV29-1	TRBJ2-7	14	.	TRBD1	TGCAGCGTTGCGGACAGGGTATACTCCTACGAGCAGTACTTC	CSVADRVYSYEQYF